This entry lists 32 T cell receptor beta chains sequenced from one sample in a study of shared clonotypes between healthy human individuals. This table comes from immunoSEQ multiplex PCR, and its TCRdb copy is limited to in-frame clones, with some not included. The profile shows over 2 million clones, 85% to 95% of them singletons. The material sequenced was naive CD4+ T cells sorted from blood. Subset: CD45RA+ positively selected. The origin of the receptors is a man aged 18-30 years in good health.

This rearrangement joins TRBV30 to TRBJ2-5, with TRBD1 matching 8 bases. J was trimmed by 3 bases and V by 2 bases; bases with no gene match: 5. CDR1 GTSNPN and CDR2 SVGIG come from the germline V gene (reference sequence). This CDR3 has 14 residues. Written as DNA, the CDR3 is TGTGCCTGGAGTTTTGAGGACAGGGAAGAGACCCAGTACTTC. Translated, it gives CAWSFEDREETQYF.

The chain couples TRBV25-1 to TRBJ1-2; TRBD1 matches 9 bases. The CDR3 runs 14 residues. V dropped 8 bases and J dropped 3; count of bases not matched to a gene: 7. Germline V gene lookup returns CDR1 MGHDK and CDR2 SYGVNS. The CDR3 loop is CASGNTGGDYGYTF. As DNA, the CDR3 is TGTGCCAGCGGCAATACAGGGGGCGACTATGGCTACACCTTC.

DNA for the CDR3: TGTGCCAGCAGCCACAAAGCAGACAGGGGCGATTGGGATCAGCCCCAGCATTTT. Amino acids: CASSHKADRGDWDQPQHF. The chain recombines TRBV7-9 with TRBJ1-5, with 8 positions matching TRBD1. V lost 5 bases, J lost 5 bases, and 17 bases stayed unmatched. The germline V gene encodes CDR1 SEHNR and CDR2 FQNEAQ (reference sequence). This CDR3 is built from 18 residues.

J is TRBJ1-1 and V is TRBV2; perhaps TRBD1 as D (6 bases). Germline CDR1 is SNHLY and CDR2 is FYNNEI. V gave up 5 bases and J gave up 2 bases, with 27 bases separating them. The length of the CDR3 is 19 residues. For the CDR3, the DNA is TGTGCCAGCAGTATTCAAACCACAGGGAATTATCTCCCTAACACTGAAGCTTTCTTT. Translated: CASSIQTTGNYLPNTEAFF. Looking up the rest from reference TRBV2 and TRBJ1-1 gives the full variable domain: EPEVTQTPSHQVTQMGQEVILRCVPISNHLYFYWYRQILGQKVEFLVSFYNNEISEKSEIFDDQFSVERPDGSNFTLKIRSTKLEDSAMYFCASSIQTTGNYLPNTEAFFGQGTRLTVV.

Comments on this clone: The sample holds other DNA sequences that translate to the same CDR3. The CDR3, as DNA: TGTGCCAGCAGCTTAGATTTGGCGAACACCGGGGAGCTGTTTTTT. Protein sequence: CASSLDLANTGELFF. The V gene is TRBV11-2, the J gene TRBJ2-2, with no clear D. Trimming stripped 0 bases from V and 0 bases from J, with 5 bases between. The CDR3 is 15 amino acids. Germline V gene data show CDR1 as SGHAT and CDR2 as FQNNGV.

In its sample, this clone was seen once. The J gene is TRBJ2-3, the V gene TRBV9; 8 bases match TRBD2. The CDR3 extends over 16 amino acids. In germline, CDR1 is SGDLS, CDR2 YYNGEE. V shed 0 bases, J shed 5 bases, and the junction held 8 bases outside the gene matches. The CDR3 nucleotides are TGTGCCAGCAGCGTAGATCTTAGCGGGATTCAAGATACGCAGTATTTT. Its translation is CASSVDLSGIQDTQYF.

The rearrangement uses TRBV27 and TRBJ2-5; 9 bases map to TRBD1. The CDR3 runs to 17 residues. The V segment lost 4 bases and the J segment 5 bases; nucleotides outside the gene matches: 14. The germline V gene has CDR1 MNHEY and CDR2 SMNVEV (reference sequence). DNA of the CDR3: TGTGCCAGCAGTTACATCACAGGGGGCGCGAAGCGGGAGACCCAGTACTTC. Translation gives CASSYITGGAKRETQYF.

This clone was observed once. The gene calls are TRBV2 and TRBJ2-3; 9 bases map to TRBD2. CDR1 and CDR2 (germline): SNHLY, FYNNEI. V was clipped by 4 bases and J by 1 base; unmatched bases: 3. The length of the CDR3 is 15 residues. The CDR3 loop is CASSAAGGGTDTQYF. CDR3 coding DNA: TGTGCCAGCAGTGCGGCGGGGGGGGGCACAGATACGCAGTATTTT.

The V and J genes are TRBV19 and TRBJ1-4, with a tentative D call TRBD1 (5 bases). The germline V and J ends were trimmed by 9 bases and 8 bases, with 22 bases remaining between them. This CDR3 is 15 amino acids long. Germline assignment: CDR1 LNHDA and CDR2 SQIVND (reference sequence). Here the CDR3 DNA reads TGTGCCAGCAGACCAGGTGGGGGAATTGGAGAAAAACTGTTTTTT. This codes for CASRPGGGIGEKLFF.

V is TRBV28 and J is TRBJ1-1, with a possible D match to TRBD1 (6 bases). Germline CDR1 is MDHEN and CDR2 is SYDVKM. The ends were cut back, 5 bases at V and 5 bases at J, with 12 bases in the middle. CDR3 length equals 13 residues. CDR3 in amino acids: CASSPGERTEAFF. The CDR3 DNA reads TGTGCCAGCAGTCCAGGGGAGAGGACTGAAGCTTTCTTT.

This chain uses TRBV15 with TRBJ1-5; D not resolved. Trimming pared 0 bases from V and 6 bases from J, leaving 12 bases between. The CDR3 is 15 amino acids. Looked up from germline, CDR1 is LNHNV and CDR2 is YYDKDF (reference sequence). Here the CDR3 reads CATSRDRGEGQPQHF. The DNA of the CDR3 is TGTGCCACCAGCAGAGATCGCGGGGAAGGTCAGCCCCAGCATTTT. The full variable domain, its missing parts supplied by reference TRBV15 and TRBJ1-5, is DAMVIQNPRYQVTQFGKPVTLSCSQTLNHNVMYWYQQKSSQAPKLLFHYYDKDFNNEADTPDNFQSRRPNTSFCFLDIRSPGLGDTAMYLCATSRDRGEGQPQHFGDGTRLSIL.

The chain recombines TRBV7-3 with TRBJ2-7; 7 bases line up with TRBD2. The germline gives CDR1 SGHTA, CDR2 FQGTGA. The V segment lost 5 bases and the J segment 2 bases; nucleotides outside the gene matches: 6. This CDR3 has 14 amino acids. The CDR3 nucleotides read TGTGCCAGCAGCCCGGGCGCGGGGGCCTACGAGCAGTACTTC. Residues: CASSPGAGAYEQYF.

The chain uses TRBV18 and TRBJ1-2; a weak D match, TRBD1 (6 bases). With 4 bases removed from V and 5 bases from J, the gap between germline ends came to 17 bases. Germline values: CDR1 KGHSH, CDR2 LQKENI. The CDR3 has 15 amino acids. CDR3 sequence reads: CASSRPGTSGYGYTF. CDR3 sequence (DNA): TGTGCCAGCTCACGACCCGGGACATCAGGGTATGGCTACACCTTC.

Details on this clone: Other DNA variants within this sample encode the same CDR3. The genes are TRBV6-1 and TRBJ2-5; D unclear. Trimming left V 1 base short and J 5 bases short, with 5 bases between. This CDR3 has 12 amino acids. In germline, CDR1 is MNHNS, CDR2 SASEGT. This chain's CDR3 is CASSEGSETQYF. The CDR3 nucleotides read TGTGCCAGCAGTGAAGGATCGGAGACCCAGTACTTC.

The chain's CDR3 is CASSHPPGRNEQFF. CDR3 DNA: TGCGCCAGCAGCCACCCTCCAGGGCGGAATGAGCAGTTCTTC. V gene TRBV4-1 combines with J gene TRBJ2-1; a weak D match, TRBD1 (5 bases). The CDR3 has 14 residues. The germline V gene has CDR1 MGHRA and CDR2 YSYEKL. V dropped 3 bases and J dropped 7 bases, with 13 bases sitting between them.

The chain couples TRBV5-1 to TRBJ2-7, with TRBD1 identical over 9 bases. The CDR3 is made up of 18 amino acids. J lost 2 bases, V lost 0 bases, and 12 bases had no gene match. CDR1 SGHRS and CDR2 YFSETQ come from the germline V gene. This CDR3 is CASSLAPHGRDRAYEQYF. The CDR3 DNA follows: TGCGCCAGCAGCTTGGCCCCACATGGCCGGGACAGGGCCTACGAGCAGTACTTC.

The chain links TRBV10-3 to TRBJ2-5; 10 bases line up with TRBD2. The CDR3 length is 15 residues. Germline lookup yields CDR1 ENHRY and CDR2 SYGVKD. The ends lost 3 bases at V and 1 base at J; junction bases unmatched: 2. The CDR3 DNA sequence: TGTGCCATCAGTGATCCTAGCGGGGGCCAAGAGACCCAGTACTTC. It codes for CAISDPSGGQETQYF.

The chain joins TRBV13 to TRBJ2-7; the D gene is possibly TRBD1 (5 bases). V was cut by 0 bases and J by 7 bases, with 10 bases left in between. Germline V gene lookup returns CDR1 PRHDT and CDR2 FYEKMQ (reference sequence). This CDR3 has 13 residues. In nucleotides, the CDR3 is TGTGCCAGCAGCTTAGGCCTAAAGGGGGAGCAGTACTTC. Translating it yields CASSLGLKGEQYF.

This chain joins TRBV4-3 and TRBJ2-3; 15 positions match TRBD2. CDR1 is LGHNA, CDR2 YSLEER, per germline. CDR3 size: 18 residues. V lost 0 bases and J lost 6; bases outside the gene matches: 7. DNA for the CDR3: TGCGCCAGCAGCCAAGAAAGGGGACTAGCGGGAGGACCCGATACGCAGTATTTT. Its translation is CASSQERGLAGGPDTQYF.

The chain carries TRBV5-5 and TRBJ1-2; D is undetermined. In germline, CDR1 is SGHKS, CDR2 YYEKEE (reference sequence). This CDR3 has 13 amino acids. V lost 0 bases to trimming and J lost 8 bases, with 11 bases between them. The CDR3 region has the DNA TGTGCCAGCAGCTTGGCGAGGGATGGCGGCTACACCTTC. It specifies CASSLARDGGYTF.

The chain recombines TRBV28 with TRBJ1-1; D is unclear. Looked up from germline, CDR1 is MDHEN and CDR2 is SYDVKM. CDR3 length equals 15 residues. Trimming pared 4 bases from V and 1 base from J, leaving 13 bases between. CDR3 in DNA: TGTGCCAGCAGTTCGCTTTCAAATAGGAACACTGAAGCTTTCTTT. Protein: CASSSLSNRNTEAFF.

This chain joins TRBV4-1 and TRBJ2-7; 13 bases fit TRBD2. Trimming at V came to 3 bases and at J to 5 bases, leaving 4 bases not matched to a gene. Germline-derived CDR1 and CDR2 are MGHRA and YSYEKL. The CDR3 totals 15 residues. The CDR3 region is CASSQPTSGRNEQYF. The CDR3 DNA sequence: TGCGCCAGCAGCCAGCCGACTAGCGGGAGGAACGAGCAGTACTTC.

As to this clone: The sample has other DNA sequences that encode this CDR3 too. The chain joins TRBV19 to TRBJ1-4, with D perhaps TRBD1 (5 bases). From germline, CDR1 is LNHDA and CDR2 SQIVND (reference sequence). V was shortened by 3 bases and J by 0 bases, with 5 bases between the two germline ends. This CDR3 spans 14 amino acids. Written as DNA, the CDR3 is TGTGCCAGTAGTATGGGGGCAACTAATGAAAAACTGTTTTTT. Protein product: CASSMGATNEKLFF.

J is TRBJ2-7 and V is TRBV10-3; TRBD1 agrees at 9 bases. This CDR3 comprises 12 residues. Per germline, CDR1 ENHRY and CDR2 SYGVKD. With 10 bases clipped from V and 3 bases from J, the junction kept 4 bases outside the gene matches. The CDR3 DNA follows: TGTGCCACCGTGGGACAGGGCTACGAGCAGTACTTC. Its translation: CATVGQGYEQYF.

Regarding this clone: This sample includes further DNA sequences coding for the same CDR3. The chain couples TRBV19 to TRBJ1-6; no reliable D call. Germline V gene lookup returns CDR1 LNHDA and CDR2 SQIVND (reference sequence). Trimming removed 5 bases at V and 7 bases at J, with 12 bases between. The CDR3 totals 14 residues. The CDR3 region has the DNA TGTGCCAGTAGTCCGTTGGGCGCGAATTCACCCCTCCACTTT. Translation: CASSPLGANSPLHF.

V gene TRBV29-1 combines with J gene TRBJ1-1; D gene unclear. CDR3 length: 13 amino acids. Germline V gene data show CDR1 as SQVTM and CDR2 as ANQGSEA. V was trimmed by 4 bases and J by 1 base, leaving 10 bases between them. Here the CDR3 DNA reads TGCAGCGTTGCCTCGGCCAGGAACACTGAAGCTTTCTTT. Amino acids: CSVASARNTEAFF.

The chain is built from TRBV11-2 and TRBJ1-2, with D possibly being TRBD1 (6 bases). The germline gives CDR1 SGHAT, CDR2 FQNNGV. Trimming removed 2 bases from V and 5 bases from J, with 6 bases in between. This CDR3 has 12 amino acids. CDR3 residues: CASSLRGYGYTF. Written as DNA, the CDR3 is TGTGCCAGCAGCTTAAGGGGGTATGGCTACACCTTC.

The chain carries TRBV7-9 and TRBJ2-7, with 12 nucleotides matching TRBD2. Germline values: CDR1 SEHNR, CDR2 FQNEAQ (reference sequence). The V and J ends lost 1 base and 5 bases, in that order; junction bases with no gene match: 3. The CDR3 has 15 residues. The CDR3 region is CASSLEGLAGHEQYF. In nucleotides, the CDR3 is TGTGCCAGCAGCTTAGAGGGACTAGCGGGCCACGAGCAGTACTTC.

A remark on this clone: Other DNA sequences from this sample encode an identical CDR3 as well. The gene calls are TRBV18 and TRBJ1-2; no definite D call. V was pared by 2 bases and J by 2 bases, with 9 bases between. Germline V gene data show CDR1 as KGHSH and CDR2 as LQKENI. The CDR3 contains 14 residues. The CDR3 sequence: CASSPKTDNYGYTF. In DNA, the CDR3 is TGTGCCAGCTCACCAAAGACCGACAACTATGGCTACACCTTC.

On this clone: Other nucleotide sequences in the sample specify the same CDR3. The chain links TRBV27 to TRBJ2-7, with no clear D. CDR3 length: 14 residues. Between the trimmed V and J ends, which lost 3 bases and 0 bases, there was a span of 9 bases. The V gene's germline CDR1 is MNHEY and CDR2 SMNVEV (reference sequence). DNA of the CDR3: TGTGCCAGCAGTTTGTCTGGAAACTCCTACGAGCAGTACTTC. This translates into CASSLSGNSYEQYF.

The CDR3 nucleotides read TGTGCCAGCAGCTTGGCTAGCGGGGCTAACACAGATACGCAGTATTTT. This gives the protein CASSLASGANTDTQYF. The rearrangement joins TRBV5-4 to TRBJ2-3; TRBD2 matches at 9 bases. V was pared by 0 bases and J by 2 bases, with 4 bases of the junction left unmatched. The CDR3 consists of 16 residues. Germline V gene sequence: CDR1 SGHNT, CDR2 YYREEE (reference sequence).

The sample holds one count of this clone. The chain joins TRBV5-4 to TRBJ1-2; D unresolved. The CDR3 totals 14 residues. The V gene's germline CDR1 is SGHNT and CDR2 YYREEE (reference sequence). Trimming took 0 bases from V and 4 from J, leaving 10 bases between them. The CDR3 DNA reads TGTGCCAGCAGCTTGGCGGGATCCCGCTATGGCTACACCTTC. Its translation: CASSLAGSRYGYTF.